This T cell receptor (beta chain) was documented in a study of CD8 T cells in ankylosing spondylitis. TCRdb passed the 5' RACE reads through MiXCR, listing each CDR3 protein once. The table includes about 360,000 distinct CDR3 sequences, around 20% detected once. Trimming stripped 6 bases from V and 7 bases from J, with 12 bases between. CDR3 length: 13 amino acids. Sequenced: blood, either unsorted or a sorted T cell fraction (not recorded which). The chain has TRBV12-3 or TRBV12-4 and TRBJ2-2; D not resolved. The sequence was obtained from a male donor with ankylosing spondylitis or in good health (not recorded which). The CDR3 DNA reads TGTGCCAGCAGCCCCGGGCAGATCGGGGAGCTGTTTTTT. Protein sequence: CASSPGQIGELFF.